This T cell receptor beta chain was recorded in a study of T cell responses to AZD1222 COVID-19 vaccine. Study results and caveats: The sample set comprised mostly white British donors with more females, and clonal diversity was possibly underestimated. AZD1222 recipients seropositive at baseline numbered only six or seven. The study sampled repertoires only after the peak T cell response. In the spike-specific TCR repertoire, nearly half reportedly target unmutated variant regions.

To note about this clone: The antigen is unknown.

The CDR3 contains 16 residues. V lost 4 bases to trimming and J lost 5 bases; unmatched junction nucleotides: 8. Germline V gene sequence: CDR1 MNHEY, CDR2 SVGAGI. TCRdb's table, derived via immunoSEQ multiplex PCR, lists solely in-frame clones and lacks some. The top ten hold about 2.5% of the sample, which has about 150,000 clones, roughly 92% seen once. The rearrangement links TRBV6-5 to TRBJ2-3; 11 nucleotides agree with TRBD2. The sample here was peripheral blood, taken on day 0 of AZD1222 vaccination. The clonotype was recovered from an adult in good health. The CDR3 nucleotides are TGTGCCAGCAGTTTAGCGGGGGGGCAGCTCGGAGATACGCAGTATTTT. Its protein product is CASSLAGGQLGDTQYF.